This TCR beta chain stems from a study of CD8+ T cells in alopecia areata (dated by TCRdb to the late 2010s). Concerning the study at large: The study used high-throughput TCRbeta sequencing to examine T cell clonal expansion in alopecia areata, in both the C3H/HeJ mouse model and human patients. The RNA source kit depended on sample type: the PAXgene miRNA kit for fixed scalp, the miRNeasy kit for PBMCs, and the RNeasy kit for mouse skin. Amplification of TCRbeta CDR3 regions was done by immunoSEQ multiplex PCR using 35 Vbeta forward primers and 13 Jbeta reverse primers. Clonality in the scalp was compared among normal scalp (n=4), patchy alopecia areata scalp (n=8), and alopecia totalis/universalis scalp (n=8). In humans, TCRbeta sequencing was performed on scalp tissue and on sorted CD4+ and CD8+ peripheral blood T cells from healthy controls and from patients with patchy or totalis/universalis alopecia areata. The paper's findings and limits, for the study overall: Scalp TCR repertoire analysis is complicated because resident alphabeta T cells in normal human skin are also sequenced, whereas mouse skin is dominated by gammadelta T cells. Compared with mice, TCR sequences shared between patients were less clear, possibly partly because of HLA diversity across the patient population. Higher clonality and more expanded CD8+ clones were observed in lesional scalp than in normal scalp, particularly in alopecia totalis/universalis, a finding suggestive of antigenic drive.

The germline V gene (reference sequence) yields MNHNY for CDR1 and SVGAGI for CDR2. V loses 2 bases, J loses 5 bases, and the germline ends lie 0 bases apart. The CDR3, cysteine through phenylalanine, is 10 amino acids long. Solely the CDR3 DNA is kept, with 30 bases framed from the first base. Libraries were built with the immunoSEQ multiplex PCR assay. To provide template for TCR sequencing, every sample had RNA extracted and reverse transcribed into cDNA. SuperScript III was used to make first-strand cDNA, primed with a 2:1 mix of oligo-dT and random hexamers. A synthetic immune receptor repertoire was used to assess amplification bias, and residual bias was removed computationally. The study's own analysis went as follows. Raw reads were preprocessed to remove errors, and CDR3 was defined according to IMGT conventions as the region from the conserved cysteine to phenylalanine. To get clonality, Shannon entropy was normalized by log2 of the number of productive unique TCRs and the result was subtracted from 1. Whether scalp clones were CD4 or CD8 was inferred by matching scalp TCRbeta sequences against CD4 and CD8 repertoires sorted from blood. The clones in this table, taken by TCRdb from immuneACCESS, are in-frame only. Not every clone is retained; where verified, under half of the shortfall comes from an unresolved V gene, and the cause of the rest is unknown. Clone size and the V and J calls come from that table; the DNA yielded D and trimming. The sample includes 150,000 or so clones, with 50% to 65% observed a single time. The biggest ten clones account for about 4.9% of the sample.

After PBMCs were isolated by density centrifugation and stained for CD3, CD4 and CD8, a FACSAria was used to sort CD4+ and CD8+ T cells. Scalp biopsies and blood samples were provided by unaffected controls. Remarks on this clone: Its antigen is currently not known. Base qualities are not provided; no much larger clone lies one nucleotide away.

This receptor was taken from a human donor in good health. Material: CD4+ T cells sorted from blood. Recombination joined TRBV6-6 with TRBJ2-5; the D gene lacks a confident call. The CDR3 sequence is CASSYETQYF. The DNA reads as follows: TGTGCCAGCAGTTACGAGACCCAGTACTTC.